This paragraph covers one T cell receptor beta chain sequence. Its cognate antigen has yet to be identified. Base qualities are missing; no much larger clone stands one base away. The data were obtained in a study of blood T cell repertoires in COVID-19 (dated by TCRdb to the early 2020s). At the level of the whole study: Samples from collaborators originated in the United States, Italy and Spain and spanned both the acute and convalescent phases of COVID-19. The samples were drawn from the first 160 participants of the ongoing ImmuneRACE study and from some 1,300 subjects provided by 6 global collaborators. The repertoires were made available in a free public database intended to serve as a resource for research on the immune response to SARS-CoV-2. Where available, HLA class I and class II types were obtained from metadata supplied by the sample provider rather than from assay-based typing. Nearly every sample came with metadata listing a de-identified subject ID, COVID-19 status, age in years and sex. The material from the prospective study consisted of cDNA or gDNA derived from T cells, B-cell-depleted T cells, or PBMCs. Deeply sampled blood TCRbeta repertoires from subjects exposed to, actively infected with, or recovered from COVID-19 were included in the dataset.

At one collaborating source in Seattle, patients were enrolled during active infection and were followed longitudinally through the course of disease. Whole blood was collected in K2EDTA tubes by collaborating institutions according to the institutions' own protocols. Collaborator samples were shipped for TCRbeta analysis as frozen whole blood, isolated PBMCs, or DNA extracted from either sample type. Paper-wide results and their limitations: How much clinical and demographic metadata was included differed by source and by participant, and the metadata was provided uncurated.

TCRbeta CDR3 regions were amplified from genomic DNA using the immunoSEQ Assay, a bias-controlled multiplex PCR. Turning to the authors' computational methods: The number of nucleated cells in each sample was estimated from the amplification of reference gene primers within the assay. To quantify the absolute abundance of each unique TCRbeta CDR3 rearrangement, sequence reads were collapsed and filtered. For each sample, productive Simpson clonality was calculated by taking the square root of Simpson's diversity index across productive rearrangements. The source is immuneACCESS, and TCRdb retained only in-frame sequences with V and J called. Part of the clones is not carried over; for the studies checked, unresolved V genes explain less than half of this, and the remainder is unexplained. That table furnishes V, J and clone size, whereas the DNA furnished D and trimming. The sample contains over 70,000 clones, 85% of them found a single time. The ten largest clones represent about a tenth of the sample.

This clonotype was obtained from a man in his fifties or sixties with COVID-19, enrolled during active disease. Input material: peripheral blood.

For the CDR3, the sequence is CASKNSYGYTF. The DNA is as follows: TGTGCCAGCAAAAACAGCTATGGCTACACCTTC. The receptor chain draws on TRBV6-5 and TRBJ1-2, with no D gene named confidently. CDR1 and CDR2 (MNHEY, SVGAGI) derive from the germline V gene. There are 11 amino acids in the CDR3, from cysteine to phenylalanine inclusive. Here the CDR3 DNA is all that survives: 33 bases in frame from base 1. Deletion took 7 bases off V and 4 bases off J, with a span of 7 bases between the germline ends.